A selection of T cell receptor beta chains follows, all from one sample in a study of cytomegalovirus exposure and HLA in healthy donors. The protocol was immunoSEQ multiplex PCR, while the TCRdb copy is restricted to in-frame clones and leaves out a portion. The top ten clones hold more than 1.5% of a sample with around 300,000 clones, 70% to 90% of them seen once. The sequenced material came from PBMCs. These TCRs come from a woman aged 40 to 50 in good health and CMV-seropositive. The CDR3 runs from the conserved cysteine through the conserved F or W. A D gene is named only where the DNA matches it firmly. Clone size is shown for a subset of rows, as once, few, many or a class of expanded clone.

cdr3_nt: TGCGCCAGCAGCGGGGAGACGGTCCTCGGTGGCTACACCTTC
cdr3_aa: CASSGETVLGGYTF
clone_size: -
d_call: -
j_call: TRBJ1-2
v_call: TRBV5-1

cdr3_nt: TGCAGCGCTGAGTTTCCGGTGAGCTCTGGGGCCAACGTCCTGACTTTC
cdr3_aa: CSAEFPVSSGANVLTF
clone_size: few
d_call: -
j_call: TRBJ2-6
v_call: TRBV29-1

cdr3_nt: TGTGCCAGCAGCCTGGACTGGACAGGTGAACAGCCCCAGCATTTT
cdr3_aa: CASSLDWTGEQPQHF
clone_size: -
d_call: TRBD1
j_call: TRBJ1-5
v_call: TRBV7-3

cdr3_nt: TGTGCCAGCAGCTTGGTGGACAGGGTTGGCTACACCTTC
cdr3_aa: CASSLVDRVGYTF
clone_size: -
d_call: TRBD1
j_call: TRBJ1-2
v_call: TRBV5-6

cdr3_nt: TGTGCCAGCATCCCTCAGGGAAATCAGCCCCAGCATTTT
cdr3_aa: CASIPQGNQPQHF
clone_size: -
d_call: -
j_call: TRBJ1-5
v_call: TRBV28

cdr3_nt: TGTGCCAGCTCACAAGGGACAGGGGGAGGGAACACTGAAGCTTTCTTT
cdr3_aa: CASSQGTGGGNTEAFF
clone_size: -
d_call: TRBD1
j_call: TRBJ1-1
v_call: TRBV18

cdr3_nt: TGTGCCAGCGCCCCTGGAGCGGGCCCGGCCGGGGAGCTGTTTTTT
cdr3_aa: CASAPGAGPAGELFF
clone_size: once
d_call: -
j_call: TRBJ2-2
v_call: TRBV6-5

cdr3_nt: TGTGCCAGCAGCTTAGGAGGCCCACAGGGGAGGAACACTGAAGCTTTCTTT
cdr3_aa: CASSLGGPQGRNTEAFF
clone_size: -
d_call: TRBD1
j_call: TRBJ1-1
v_call: TRBV7-9

cdr3_nt: TGTGCCAGCACCCTAAGGTTCCAGGGGGCCACTGAAGCTTTCTTT
cdr3_aa: CASTLRFQGATEAFF
clone_size: -
d_call: TRBD1
j_call: TRBJ1-1
v_call: TRBV28

cdr3_nt: TGTGCCAGCAGCTTGACGGGGGAGACCCAGTACTTC
cdr3_aa: CASSLTGETQYF
clone_size: -
d_call: -
j_call: TRBJ2-5
v_call: TRBV5-4

cdr3_nt: TGTGCCAGCGGCACAAGCGGGAGGGGTGGAGAGCAGTACTTC
cdr3_aa: CASGTSGRGGEQYF
clone_size: -
d_call: TRBD2
j_call: TRBJ2-7
v_call: TRBV7-8

cdr3_nt: TGTGCCAGCAGTTTCTCGACAGTCCAAGAGACCCAGTACTTC
cdr3_aa: CASSFSTVQETQYF
clone_size: few
d_call: -
j_call: TRBJ2-5
v_call: TRBV28

cdr3_nt: TGTGCCTGGAGTGCCCGGACAGGGGGCTTCGGAAACACCATATATTTT
cdr3_aa: CAWSARTGGFGNTIYF
clone_size: -
d_call: TRBD1
j_call: TRBJ1-3
v_call: TRBV30

cdr3_nt: TGTGCCGCCAATTTTCTAGCGGGAGGGCCGGACGAGCAGTACTTC
cdr3_aa: CAANFLAGGPDEQYF
clone_size: -
d_call: TRBD2
j_call: TRBJ2-7
v_call: TRBV10-3

cdr3_nt: TGTGCCAGCAGCTTAGCCTCCCGTCGACTAGCGGGAGTTGAGAATGAGCAGTTCTTC
cdr3_aa: CASSLASRRLAGVENEQFF
clone_size: -
d_call: TRBD2
j_call: TRBJ2-1
v_call: TRBV7-8

cdr3_nt: TGTGCCAGCAGCGTTTGGCATAACACTGAAGCTTTCTTT
cdr3_aa: CASSVWHNTEAFF
clone_size: -
d_call: -
j_call: TRBJ1-1
v_call: TRBV9

cdr3_nt: TGTGCCAGCAGTTTAGACCGGGACGGGGAGCTGTTTTTT
cdr3_aa: CASSLDRDGELFF
clone_size: -
d_call: -
j_call: TRBJ2-2
v_call: TRBV2

cdr3_nt: TGCGCCAGCAGTAGTGTAGCGGGAGCGAAAGACAACCAGAACTACGAGCAGTACTTC
cdr3_aa: CASSSVAGAKDNQNYEQYF
clone_size: -
d_call: TRBD2
j_call: TRBJ2-7
v_call: TRBV5-1

cdr3_nt: TGCGCCAGCAGCACCGGGATATACAATGAGCAGTTCTTC
cdr3_aa: CASSTGIYNEQFF
clone_size: -
d_call: -
j_call: TRBJ2-1
v_call: TRBV4-3

cdr3_nt: TGCGCCAGCAGCTTGGGGCAGGGCCGCGAGCAGTACTTC
cdr3_aa: CASSLGQGREQYF
clone_size: -
d_call: -
j_call: TRBJ2-7
v_call: TRBV5-1

cdr3_nt: TGTGCCGTTCCCAGCGGGAGGCCCTACGAGCAGTACTTC
cdr3_aa: CAVPSGRPYEQYF
clone_size: -
d_call: TRBD2
j_call: TRBJ2-7
v_call: TRBV30

cdr3_nt: TGTGCCAGCAGCCGGGAGGGGTCTGGGGCCAACGTCCTGACTTTC
cdr3_aa: CASSREGSGANVLTF
clone_size: -
d_call: TRBD2
j_call: TRBJ2-6
v_call: TRBV7-2

cdr3_nt: TGTGCCAGCAGTTTGAGGTACCCTAACACCGGGGAGCTGTTTTTT
cdr3_aa: CASSLRYPNTGELFF
clone_size: -
d_call: -
j_call: TRBJ2-2
v_call: TRBV28

cdr3_nt: TGTGCCAGCAGTGAAGCGCAGGGTAGTCAGCCCCAGCATTTT
cdr3_aa: CASSEAQGSQPQHF
clone_size: few
d_call: -
j_call: TRBJ1-5
v_call: TRBV6-1